These T cell receptor beta chains were read from a single sample in a study of T cell repertoires in cytomegalovirus infection. TCRdb re-called the reads through MiXCR, storing one row per CDR3 protein. The sample lists 200,000 to 300,000 distinct CDR3 sequences, 5% to 8.5% occurring once. Sequenced input: PBMCs. These receptors were collected from a human donor in good health (CMV status not recorded). Some clones in this sample may be carry-over from other donors' samples. Each CDR3 is given with its conserved first and last residue. Clone sizes are given selectively: once, few, many, or a class where the clone is expanded.

len | abundance | j_gene | v_gene | CDR3aa
15 | many | TRBJ1-1 | TRBV7-2 | CASSFSRGGDTEAFF
14 | many | TRBJ2-7 | TRBV4-3 | CASSQQGLTYEQYF
14 | many | TRBJ2-7 | TRBV2 | CASSEVGVTYEQYF
12 | - | TRBJ2-7 | TRBV30 | CAWAPGGGEQYF
17 | many | TRBJ2-1 | TRBV3-1 | CASSHSPTGISPNEQFF
17 | many | TRBJ1-5 | TRBV6-2/TRBV6-3 | CASSRAGTGYSNQPQHF
14 | few | TRBJ2-2 | TRBV5-6 | CASSGLENTGELFF
8 | many | TRBJ1-1 | TRBV7-3 | CVDTEAFF
13 | many | TRBJ1-6 | TRBV7-2 | CASSFAPNSPLHF
19 | many | TRBJ2-6 | TRBV7-2 | CASSPGTGRSLTGANVLTF
14 | - | TRBJ1-6 | TRBV5-6 | CASSLEGGISPLHF
15 | many | TRBJ1-1 | TRBV5-1 | CASSLFPGTNTEAFF
13 | many | TRBJ2-2 | TRBV7-2 | CASRPLNTGELFF
13 | many | TRBJ2-7 | TRBV4-2 | CASSQDQGNEQYF
15 | many | TRBJ1-1 | TRBV29-1 | CSVAKDIDWNTEAFF
15 | many | TRBJ2-2 | TRBV19 | CASRTGQGYTGELFF
14 | many | TRBJ2-1 | TRBV20-1 | CSARDWRNYNEQFF
14 | many | TRBJ2-5 | TRBV2 | CAKGRAGFRETQYF
15 | few | TRBJ2-1 | TRBV29-1 | CSVEVPGSSYNEQFF
14 | many | TRBJ2-5 | TRBV7-9 | CASSPWDRGETQYF
14 | many | TRBJ2-5 | TRBV7-2 | CASSPTRAQETQYF
12 | many | TRBJ1-1 | TRBV6-1 | CASSDRDTEAFF
12 | many | TRBJ1-1 | TRBV29-1 | CSDTDRNTEAFF